This is a list of T cell receptor beta chains from one sample in a study of cytomegalovirus exposure and HLA in healthy donors. The method was immunoSEQ multiplex PCR; TCRdb's version includes in-frame clones alone and lacks a portion of them. The sample table includes fewer than 150,000 clones. Sequencing input: PBMCs. The source of these receptors is a woman in her sixties or seventies in good health and CMV-seronegative. CDR3s include the opening cysteine and the closing phenylalanine or tryptophan. Each record gives: D gene, V gene, J gene, CDR3 DNA, CDR3 protein. The D gene is left open where the match is weak.

TRBD2	TRBV27	TRBJ2-2	TGTGCCAGCAGTACGGGCGGGGGGCGCGACACCGGGGAGCTGTTTTTT	CASSTGGGRDTGELFF
-	TRBV28	TRBJ2-2	TGTGCCAGCAGCAACACAGGCCTCACCGGGGAGCTGTTTTTT	CASSNTGLTGELFF
-	TRBV29-1	TRBJ1-3	TGCAGCGTTGTTTCAGGGCCTGGAAACACCATATATTTT	CSVVSGPGNTIYF
TRBD2	TRBV5-5	TRBJ2-7	TGTGCCAGCAGCTTGGCTAGAACTAGCGGCGCCTACGAGCAGTACTTC	CASSLARTSGAYEQYF
-	TRBV9	TRBJ1-6	TGTGCCAGCAGCGTAGAGGGAGTCAGGAGCTCCTATAATTCACCCCTCCACTTT	CASSVEGVRSSYNSPLHF
-	TRBV19	TRBJ1-1	TGTGCCAGTAGTATAGTCCTCAACACTGAAGCTTTCTTT	CASSIVLNTEAFF
TRBD2	TRBV4-1	TRBJ2-7	TGCGCCAGCAGCCAGACTAGCGGGACCTACGAGCAGTACTTC	CASSQTSGTYEQYF
-	TRBV19	TRBJ1-3	TGTGCCAGTAGCAACTTCCAAACCAGGGGAGACCCTGGAAACACCATATATTTT	CASSNFQTRGDPGNTIYF
TRBD2	TRBV4-1	TRBJ2-7	TGCGCCAGCAGCCAGGGGCTAACTAGCGGGGGGGCCTACGAGCAGTACTTC	CASSQGLTSGGAYEQYF
TRBD2	TRBV7-3	TRBJ2-1	TGTGCCAGCAGCTTCGGACTAGCGGGTGTCAATGAGCAGTTCTTC	CASSFGLAGVNEQFF
TRBD2	TRBV27	TRBJ2-1	TGTGCCAGCAGTTTGGGGACTAGCGGAACCTACAATGAGCAGTTCTTC	CASSLGTSGTYNEQFF
-	TRBV29-1	TRBJ1-1	TGCAGCGTAGAGCCCCTGGGGGGGAGGACTGAAGCTTTCTTT	CSVEPLGGRTEAFF
-	TRBV28	TRBJ1-2	TGTGCCAGCAGTCTCTACCGTGTGGATGGCTACACCTTC	CASSLYRVDGYTF
-	TRBV5-1	TRBJ2-1	TGCGCCAGCAGCTTGGACCGGAGCTCCTACAATGAGCAGTTCTTC	CASSLDRSSYNEQFF
-	TRBV11-2	TRBJ2-2	TGTGCCAGCAGGGTACAGGCCGGGGAGCTGTTTTTT	CASRVQAGELFF
-	TRBV18	TRBJ1-2	TGTGCCAGCTCACCACCGAATTTTTCGCCGGGACAACAAGACTATGGCTACACCTTC	CASSPPNFSPGQQDYGYTF
TRBD1	TRBV11-3	TRBJ2-5	TGTGCCAGCAGCTTAGGGGACAGGGCTAGGGAGACCCAGTACTTC	CASSLGDRARETQYF
-	TRBV6-5	TRBJ1-1	TGTGCCAGCAGCTCCAACCCCTACAGGGAAGCTTTCTTT	CASSSNPYREAFF
-	TRBV19	TRBJ1-2	TGTGCCAGTAGTATAGTGCGGGGAGCTAACTATGGCTACACCTTC	CASSIVRGANYGYTF